Presented here are 28 T cell receptor beta chains from one specimen sequenced in a study of radiotherapy plus CTLA-4 blockade in lung cancer. The protocol was immunoSEQ multiplex PCR, while the TCRdb copy is restricted to in-frame clones and leaves out a portion. This sample has 75,000 to 100,000 clones, with 65% to 85% found just once. The sample consisted of peripheral blood, taken from a patient treated with radiotherapy plus ipilimumab. The receptors were gathered from a human donor with non-small cell lung cancer who had a partial response to radiotherapy plus ipilimumab. Some clones in this sample may be carry-over from other donors' samples.

The rearrangement joins TRBV30 to TRBJ1-1; 9 bases map to TRBD1. CDR3 size: 13 residues. The V and J ends lost 3 bases and 6 bases, in that order; junction bases with no gene match: 5. The germline CDR1 and CDR2 sequences are GTSNPN and SVGIG (reference sequence). This CDR3 reads CAWRTGGKSEAFF. CDR3 nucleotide sequence: TGTGCCTGGAGAACAGGGGGCAAGTCTGAAGCTTTCTTT.

The gene calls are TRBV28 and TRBJ1-5; 10 nucleotides match TRBD1. The J segment lost 0 bases and the V segment lost 3 bases, leaving 17 bases of the junction unmatched. The CDR3 runs 21 residues. CDR1 is MDHEN and CDR2 is SYDVKM in the germline V gene. DNA of the CDR3: TGTGCCAGCAGTTTTCCACCCCGACGGGACAGGGGCATTTATAGCAATCAGCCCCAGCATTTT. Translation: CASSFPPRRDRGIYSNQPQHF.

The chain has TRBV15 and TRBJ2-5; 9 bases map to TRBD1. CDR1 is LNHNV, CDR2 YYDKDF, per germline (reference sequence). The CDR3 consists of 13 residues. Trimming removed 3 bases from V and 6 bases from J; junction bases left unmatched: 2. Here the CDR3 reads CATSRGQGQTQYF. CDR3 coding DNA: TGTGCCACCAGCAGGGGACAGGGACAGACCCAGTACTTC.

The chain links TRBV18 to TRBJ1-1, with 10 nucleotides matching TRBD1. The germline V gene has CDR1 KGHSH and CDR2 LQKENI. The CDR3 is 16 amino acids. The V segment lost 2 bases and the J segment 4 bases; nucleotides outside the gene matches: 7. CDR3 sequence: CASSPGTGVIGTEAFF. CDR3 coding DNA: TGTGCCAGCTCACCAGGGACAGGGGTGATAGGCACTGAAGCTTTCTTT.

The chain links TRBV23-1 to TRBJ1-1, with D hard to call. TRBV23-1 is an open reading frame, and its role is uncertain. Trimming removed 2 bases from V and 1 base from J, with 11 bases in between. The CDR3 is 15 residues long. CDR3 sequence (DNA): TGCGCCAGCAGTCAAAGCAGCGGGCAGAACACTGAAGCTTTCTTT. Its protein is CASSQSSGQNTEAFF.

The rearrangement uses TRBV5-1 and TRBJ1-6; D unclear. The ends were cut back, 6 bases at V and 0 bases at J, with 7 bases in the middle. The CDR3 contains 14 residues. CDR1 is SGHRS and CDR2 is YFSETQ in the germline V gene. The CDR3 sequence: CASTPGSYNSPLHF. The CDR3 DNA reads as TGCGCCAGCACCCCCGGCTCCTATAATTCACCCCTCCACTTT.

Ten or more counts support this clone. The chain employs TRBV2 and TRBJ2-7; 8 nucleotides agree with TRBD1. Losses at the gene ends were 9 bases for V and 2 bases for J; bases not matched to a gene: 3. The germline CDR1 and CDR2 sequences are SNHLY and FYNNEI. This CDR3 has 12 amino acids. Written as DNA, the CDR3 is TGTGCCAGTCAGGGGGCCGCCTACGAGCAGTACTTC. Protein product: CASQGAAYEQYF.

The chain uses TRBV19 and TRBJ2-1, with a possible D match to TRBD1 (6 bases). CDR1 is LNHDA, CDR2 SQIVND, per germline (reference sequence). Deletions cut 2 bases from V and 8 bases from J, with 13 bases between. The CDR3 extends over 14 amino acids. The CDR3 loop reads CASSIWPGGHEQFF. The DNA for the CDR3 is TGTGCCAGTAGTATATGGCCTGGGGGCCATGAGCAGTTCTTC.

This sequence joins TRBV18 and TRBJ2-3; D gene unclear. The V end was cut by 3 bases, the J end by 0 bases, with 10 bases between. The length of the CDR3 is 15 residues. Germline V lookup: CDR1 KGHSH, CDR2 LQKENI. The CDR3 nucleotides read TGTGCCAGCTCACCGGCGGTAGACAGCACAGATACGCAGTATTTT. Protein sequence: CASSPAVDSTDTQYF.

The chain employs TRBV6-1 and TRBJ2-6; D is ambiguous. Per the germline V gene, CDR1 is MNHNS and CDR2 is SASEGT. The CDR3 is 16 residues long. The V end lost 3 bases, the J end lost 2 bases, and 11 bases lay between the germline ends. CDR3 DNA sequence: TGTGCCAGCAGTGATCCCCGAGGAACTGGGGCCAACGTCCTGACTTTC. As protein: CASSDPRGTGANVLTF.

The rearrangement joins TRBV7-9 to TRBJ1-6; no reliable D call. V was cut by 5 bases and J by 14 bases, with 13 bases left in between. CDR1 and CDR2 (germline): SEHNR, FQNEAQ (reference sequence). The CDR3 totals 12 residues. The CDR3 loop is CASSPGLQTLHF. Here the CDR3 DNA reads TGTGCCAGCAGCCCCGGACTCCAGACCCTCCACTTT.

V and J are TRBV27 and TRBJ2-5; TRBD2 aligns across 9 bases. The CDR3 is 15 residues long. V was clipped by 8 bases and J by 5 bases; unmatched bases: 12. The germline gives CDR1 MNHEY, CDR2 SMNVEV (reference sequence). Here the CDR3 reads CASRLAADPWETQYF. In DNA, the CDR3 is TGTGCCAGCCGACTAGCGGCCGACCCCTGGGAGACCCAGTACTTC.

This chain links TRBV5-1 with TRBJ2-1; TRBD2 matches at 10 bases. This CDR3 has 15 amino acids. Germline CDR1 is SGHRS and CDR2 is YFSETQ. The ends lost 3 bases at V and 8 bases at J; junction bases unmatched: 8. The CDR3 nucleotides read TGCGCCAGCAGCTCCGGGACTAGCGTGATGTATGAGCAGTTCTTC. It specifies CASSSGTSVMYEQFF.

This CDR3 reads CASSLRVFFGTEAYEQYF. CDR3 nucleotide sequence: TGTGCCAGCAGTTTAAGGGTATTTTTTGGGACAGAAGCCTACGAGCAGTACTTC. The V and J genes are TRBV27 and TRBJ2-7, with 7 bases fitting TRBD1. CDR3 size: 18 residues. V was pared by 2 bases and J by 2 bases, with 15 bases of the junction left unmatched. CDR1 is MNHEY, CDR2 SMNVEV, per germline (reference sequence).

The chain joins TRBV28 to TRBJ1-2; maybe TRBD1 (6 bases). CDR1 and CDR2 (germline): MDHEN, SYDVKM. V was clipped by 3 bases and J by 7 bases, with 21 bases between them. The CDR3 extends over 16 amino acids. This CDR3 reads CASSFIAGRGSAGYTF. DNA of the CDR3: TGTGCCAGCAGTTTTATAGCGGGCAGGGGCTCTGCTGGCTACACCTTC.

The count of this clone is one. The junction differs from germline at one of its ends, possibly a read error. The V gene is TRBV6-1, the J gene TRBJ1-5; 8 bases line up with TRBD1. The CDR3 length is 15 residues. Germline CDR1 MNHNS, CDR2 SASEGT. CDR3 nucleotides: TGTGCCAGCAGTGAACAGGGGGCTAGCGATCAGCCCCAGCATTTT. Its protein product is CASSEQGASDQPQHF.

The chain couples TRBV6-5 to TRBJ2-7, with D tentatively TRBD2 (5 bases). The germline V gene has CDR1 MNHEY and CDR2 SVGAGI. CDR3 length equals 13 residues. Trimming left V 5 bases short and J 5 bases short, with 13 bases between. This CDR3 reads CASSPILGDEQYF. DNA for the CDR3: TGTGCCAGCAGTCCAATACTAGGCGACGAGCAGTACTTC.

This clone was detected a few times. The chain carries TRBV29-1 and TRBJ2-7; D not certain. The CDR3 loop spans 13 amino acids. V lost 3 bases, J lost 0 bases, and 9 bases lay in between. Per germline, CDR1 SQVTM and CDR2 ANQGSEA. The CDR3 loop reads CSVEAESSYEQYF. For the CDR3, the DNA is TGCAGCGTTGAGGCGGAGAGCTCCTACGAGCAGTACTTC.

The rearrangement links TRBV28 to TRBJ1-4; perhaps TRBD1 as D (5 bases). The CDR3 is 13 residues long. CDR1 and CDR2 from the germline V gene are MDHEN and SYDVKM. The germline V and J ends were trimmed by 3 bases and 12 bases, with 14 bases remaining between them. DNA of the CDR3: TGTGCCAGCAGTTTCTGGGAGGGGCGAGAACTGTTTTTT. Protein: CASSFWEGRELFF.

The chain is built from TRBV6-9 and TRBJ1-2; TRBD1 matches at 8 bases. The length of the CDR3 is 13 residues. The trim removed 7 bases at V and 6 bases at J, leaving 7 bases unmatched. CDR1 is MNHGY and CDR2 is SVAAGI in the germline V gene. The CDR3 is CASTEQGGDGYTF. CDR3 nucleotide sequence: TGTGCCAGCACCGAACAGGGGGGGGATGGCTACACCTTC.

The chain is built from TRBV19 and TRBJ2-5; unclear D gene. Trimming cost V 9 bases and J 5 bases, with 13 bases left between them. Germline V gene data show CDR1 as LNHDA and CDR2 as SQIVND (reference sequence). This CDR3 is 12 amino acids long. This chain's CDR3 is CASGSLGETQYF. The CDR3 DNA reads as TGTGCCAGCGGAAGTTTGGGCGAGACCCAGTACTTC.

The V and J genes are TRBV7-2 and TRBJ1-1; 8 positions agree with TRBD1. V shed 4 bases, J shed 4 bases, and the junction held 5 bases outside the gene matches. Looked up from germline, CDR1 is SGHTA and CDR2 is FQGNSA. CDR3 length: 14 amino acids. CDR3 DNA: TGTGCCAGCAGCTCCGGACAGGGAATCACTGAAGCTTTCTTT. It translates to CASSSGQGITEAFF.

The rearrangement uses TRBV2 and TRBJ2-1, with TRBD2 matching over 7 bases. This CDR3 has 15 residues. With V trimmed by 8 bases and J by 5 bases, 12 bases remained unmatched. Germline CDR1 reads SNHLY; CDR2 reads FYNNEI. For the CDR3, the DNA is TGTGCCAGCGCGGTCGGGGGGTTAGCCGACAATGAGCAGTTCTTC. It yields the protein CASAVGGLADNEQFF.

J is TRBJ1-5 and V is TRBV19, with a tentative D call TRBD1 (5 bases). Germline V gene data show CDR1 as LNHDA and CDR2 as SQIVND (reference sequence). The CDR3 is 14 amino acids. V was shortened by 10 bases and J by 0 bases, with 13 bases between the two germline ends. In DNA form, the CDR3 reads TGTGCCATAGGCCCCGGGGGTAGCAATCAGCCCCAGCATTTT. This sequence encodes CAIGPGGSNQPQHF.

The rearrangement joins TRBV9 to TRBJ2-1; tentatively, D is TRBD1 (6 bases). The CDR3 is 16 residues long. Trimming cost V 0 bases and J 7 bases, with 17 bases left between them. Germline V gene data show CDR1 as SGDLS and CDR2 as YYNGEE. CDR3 loop: CASSVVGGELANEQFF. The CDR3 DNA reads TGTGCCAGCAGCGTAGTAGGGGGAGAGCTTGCAAATGAGCAGTTCTTC. The entire variable domain, with the rest obtained from reference TRBV9 and TRBJ2-1, is as follows: DSGVTQTPKHLITATGQRVTLRCSPRSGDLSVYWYQQSLDQGLQFLIQYYNGEERAKGNILERFSAQQFPDLHSELNLSSLELGDSALYFCASSVVGGELANEQFFGPGTRLTVL.

This clone turned up a few times. The V and J genes are TRBV6-5 and TRBJ1-3; D gene unclear. V was shortened by 6 bases and J by 9 bases, with 18 bases between the two germline ends. This CDR3 spans 14 amino acids. The germline V gene encodes CDR1 MNHEY and CDR2 SVGAGI. CDR3 in amino acids: CASRPVARQATIYF. In DNA form, the CDR3 reads TGTGCCAGCAGGCCAGTCGCGAGACAAGCCACCATATATTTT.

The chain has TRBV6-5 and TRBJ2-3; D might be TRBD1 (6 bases). With 7 bases removed from V and 6 bases from J, the gap between germline ends came to 17 bases. Germline V gene lookup returns CDR1 MNHEY and CDR2 SVGAGI. The CDR3 has 14 amino acids. The CDR3 loop reads CASTSPRGSDTQYF. The CDR3, as DNA: TGTGCCAGCACCTCCCCGAGGGGGTCCGATACGCAGTATTTT.

This chain links TRBV5-1 with TRBJ2-5, with TRBD1 identical over 9 bases. V lost 4 bases to trimming and J lost 5 bases; unmatched junction nucleotides: 9. The CDR3 loop spans 15 amino acids. Per the germline V gene, CDR1 is SGHRS and CDR2 is YFSETQ. The CDR3 here is CASSQGQGSVETQYF. The CDR3, as DNA: TGCGCCAGCAGCCAGGGACAGGGATCCGTCGAGACCCAGTACTTC.